Below are 27 T cell receptor beta chains sequenced from a single sample in a study of blood T cells in healthy people across ages. A second PCR of roughly 7 to 11 cycles used a sample-barcoded 5' primer and a J-beta primer mix. TCRdb re-derived calls from the 5' RACE reads in MiXCR, one entry per CDR3 protein. Among some 890,000 distinct CDR3 sequences listed, about 29% were seen once. The sample was also linked to a second study, of T cells of mothers and their children.

Sequenced input: blood. Every receptor here comes from a woman aged 40 to 50 in good health.

The chain is built from TRBV28 and TRBJ1-5; no clear D. This CDR3 is built from 14 residues. V lost 8 bases and J 6 bases, leaving 17 bases between the germline ends. Per germline, CDR1 MDHEN and CDR2 SYDVKM. CDR3 coding DNA: TGTGCCAGCGCCCCCGGAGGGATGGGTCAGCCCCAGCATTTT. Amino acids: CASAPGGMGQPQHF.

This clonotype came up many times. The genes are TRBV4-3 and TRBJ2-5, with D tentatively TRBD1 (7 bases). Germline V gene lookup returns CDR1 LGHNA and CDR2 YSLEER. V gave up 3 bases and J gave up 11 bases, with 22 bases separating them. The CDR3 has 15 amino acids. CDR3 DNA: TGCGCCAGCAGCCAGACGATTCAGGGGGGTTTGAATCAGTACTTC. The encoded protein is CASSQTIQGGLNQYF.

This clonotype was seen just once. Germline and junction disagree at one end, which may indicate a read error. This chain uses TRBV28 with TRBJ1-2, with D unclear. Germline values: CDR1 MDHEN, CDR2 SYDVKM. There are 14 residues in the CDR3. This CDR3 reads CASSLTTSQYGYTF. As DNA, the CDR3 is TGTGCCAGTAGTTTAACGACATCGCAGTATGGCTACACCTTC.

This clonotype has more than one count but fewer than ten. The CDR3 DNA reads TGTGCCAGCAGTTTGGTGGGGCAAGCTACGCAGTATTTT. It translates to CASSLVGQATQYF. This chain uses TRBV12-3 or TRBV12-4 with TRBJ2-3, with D perhaps TRBD1 (5 bases). The CDR3 runs to 13 residues. Trimming pared 3 bases from V and 8 bases from J, leaving 12 bases between.

In this sample, this clonotype turned up many times. The chain carries TRBV21-1 and TRBJ2-7; the table assigns TRBD1, which was not confirmed against the DNA. TRBV21-1 is termed a pseudogene. The CDR3 has 13 residues. CDR3 nucleotides: TGTGCCAGCAGCGTCCGGGTCACCTACGAGCAGTACTTC. The encoded protein is CASSVRVTYEQYF.

This clonotype occurred many times. The genes are TRBV25-1 and TRBJ1-1, with no clear D. Trimming took off 5 bases at V and 3 bases at J, with 13 bases between the two ends. This CDR3 has 14 residues. Germline V gives CDR1 MGHDK, CDR2 SYGVNS. The CDR3 region is CASSSGQRDTEAFF. CDR3 nucleotides: TGTGCCAGCAGTTCCGGGCAGAGAGACACTGAAGCTTTCTTT.

The sample holds a few counts of this clonotype. J is TRBJ2-1 and V is TRBV4-2, with 10 nucleotides matching TRBD1. The CDR3 spans 16 residues. Losses at the gene ends were 3 bases for V and 4 bases for J; bases not matched to a gene: 6. The germline V gene encodes CDR1 LGHNA and CDR2 YNFKEQ. This CDR3 reads CASSQDGQGVYNEQFF. In DNA form, the CDR3 reads TGTGCCAGCAGCCAGGACGGACAGGGGGTATACAATGAGCAGTTCTTC.

This clonotype turned up a few times. V and J are TRBV20-1 and TRBJ2-5; no firm D call. There are 11 residues in the CDR3. Between the trimmed V and J ends, which lost 0 bases and 7 bases, there was a span of 6 bases. CDR1 DFQATT and CDR2 SNEGSKA come from the germline V gene (reference sequence). The CDR3 DNA reads as TGCAGTGCTAGAGATACACCGACCCAGTACTTC. It is translated as CSARDTPTQYF.

CDR3 loop: CSANYRGISAEAFF. Here the CDR3 DNA reads TGCAGTGCTAATTACAGGGGGATTTCAGCTGAAGCTTTCTTT. The rearrangement uses TRBV20-1 and TRBJ1-1; TRBD1 agrees at 8 bases. Germline CDR1 is DFQATT and CDR2 is SNEGSKA (reference sequence). Unmatched junction bases numbered 10, after V lost 4 bases and J lost 6 bases. The CDR3 spans 14 residues.

This chain uses TRBV7-2 with TRBJ1-1; 8 bases fit TRBD1. V lost 0 bases to trimming and J lost 6 bases; unmatched junction nucleotides: 9. CDR3 size: 16 residues. Germline assignment: CDR1 SGHTA and CDR2 FQGNSA. The CDR3 nucleotides are TGTGCCAGCAGCTTAGCCGGGCAGGGGGCTCAATCTGAAGCTTTCTTT. Amino acid sequence: CASSLAGQGAQSEAFF. The variable domain in full, with the rest retrieved from reference TRBV7-2 and TRBJ1-1, is GAGVSQSPSNKVTEKGKDVELRCDPISGHTALYWYRQSLGQGLEFLIYFQGNSAPDKSGLPSDRFSAERTGGSVSTLTIQRTQQEDSAVYLCASSLAGQGAQSEAFFGQGTRLTVV.

J is TRBJ1-3 and V is TRBV29-1; 8 bases are a match to TRBD1. The CDR3 covers 12 residues. Looked up from germline, CDR1 is SQVTM and CDR2 is ANQGSEA. Trimming cost V 5 bases and J 8 bases; bases outside gene matches: 5. Here the CDR3 DNA reads TGCAGCGTTACGACAGGGGAGCACACCATATATTTT. Translated, it gives CSVTTGEHTIYF.

The gene calls are TRBV7-6 and TRBJ2-5; D assignment may be TRBD1 or TRBD2 (5 bases each). This CDR3 comprises 11 residues. With 8 bases removed from V and 5 bases from J, the gap between germline ends came to 9 bases. Germline CDR1 SGHVS, CDR2 FNYEAQ. CDR3: CASGGRETQYF. The CDR3 DNA is TGTGCCAGCGGGGGTCGGGAGACCCAGTACTTC.

The table lists this clonotype with many counts. The rearrangement links TRBV20-1 to TRBJ2-5; weak D call: TRBD2 (5 bases). Deletions cut 0 bases from V and 0 bases from J, with 8 bases between. Germline V gene lookup returns CDR1 DFQATT and CDR2 SNEGSKA (reference sequence). This CDR3 is 14 amino acids long. CDR3 protein: CSARETGNQETQYF. CDR3 coding DNA: TGCAGTGCTAGAGAGACGGGAAACCAAGAGACCCAGTACTTC.

The chain joins TRBV4-3 to TRBJ1-1; D perhaps matches TRBD1 (5 bases). Germline V CDR1 and CDR2: LGHNA, YSLEER. There are 15 residues in the CDR3. V gave up 2 bases and J gave up 4 bases, with 14 bases separating them. Here the CDR3 DNA reads TGCGCCAGCAGCCAATGGGGAGCAGGGCCCACTGAAGCTTTCTTT. Translation gives CASSQWGAGPTEAFF.

In this sample, this clonotype turned up once. The V call is TRBV7-3, the J call TRBJ2-3, with 11 bases matching TRBD1. The germline gives CDR1 SGHTA, CDR2 FQGTGA. The junction had 11 bases not matched to a gene; V was cut back by 2 bases and J by 1 base. This CDR3 comprises 19 residues. CDR3 DNA: TGTGCCAGCAGCTTAGCCTCTGGGACAGGGGGATTGGGCACAGATACGCAGTATTTT. This encodes CASSLASGTGGLGTDTQYF.

This clonotype came up a few times. J is TRBJ2-3 and V is TRBV20-1; D gene ambiguous. The CDR3 runs to 12 residues. V dropped 6 bases and J dropped 1 base, with 8 bases sitting between them. The germline V gene has CDR1 DFQATT and CDR2 SNEGSKA (reference sequence). CDR3 nucleotide sequence: TGCAGTGCCAGGACCCGCACAGATACGCAGTATTTT. It codes for CSARTRTDTQYF.

The chain is built from TRBV5-1 and TRBJ2-7; 8 nucleotides agree with TRBD2. This CDR3 has 13 amino acids. Trimming removed 5 bases from V and 7 bases from J; junction bases left unmatched: 8. The germline V gene has CDR1 SGHRS and CDR2 YFSETQ. CDR3 sequence (DNA): TGCGCCAGCAGGCTAGCGGGTGAAGGGGAGCAGTACTTC. Translated, it gives CASRLAGEGEQYF.

The sample holds many counts of this clonotype. The gene calls are TRBV4-1 and TRBJ2-3; TRBD1 aligns across 8 bases. Germline CDR1 reads MGHRA; CDR2 reads YSYEKL. The V segment lost 3 bases and the J segment 5 bases; nucleotides outside the gene matches: 13. The length of the CDR3 is 17 residues. Here the CDR3 DNA reads TGCGCCAGCAGCCAGGAGACAGACAGGGGATCAAAAGATACGCAGTATTTT. Protein sequence: CASSQETDRGSKDTQYF.

In this sample, this clonotype turned up once. J is TRBJ1-4 and V is TRBV4-3, with 8 bases identical to TRBD1. V trimming: 4 bases; J trimming: 7 bases; junction bases outside the gene matches: 5. CDR1 is LGHNA, CDR2 YSLEER, per germline. The CDR3 has 14 amino acids. The CDR3 coding sequence is TGCGCCAGCAGCCGCCGGACAGGGCCTGAAAAACTGTTTTTT. Amino acids: CASSRRTGPEKLFF.

The chain joins TRBV7-9 to TRBJ2-5, with TRBD1 matching 7 bases. Germline values: CDR1 SEHNR, CDR2 FQNEAQ (reference sequence). CDR3 size: 15 residues. With V trimmed by 5 bases and J by 4 bases, 10 bases remained unmatched. In DNA, the CDR3 is TGTGCCAGCAGCGCGGCAACAGGGGTTCGAGAGACCCAGTACTTC. Translating gives CASSAATGVRETQYF.

The chain employs TRBV6-2 or TRBV6-3 and TRBJ2-7; D call uncertain. Germline V CDR1 and CDR2: MNHEY, SVGEGT. This CDR3 contains 12 residues. V lost 0 bases and J 6 bases, leaving 6 bases between the germline ends. CDR3 DNA: TGTGCCAGCAGTTACTCGATATCCGAGCAGTACTTC. Translating it yields CASSYSISEQYF.

The genes are TRBV10-3 and TRBJ1-5; D gene uncertain. CDR3 length: 15 residues. CDR1 and CDR2 (germline): ENHRY, SYGVKD. Between the trimmed V and J ends, which lost 11 bases and 0 bases, there was a span of 17 bases. CDR3 sequence reads: CASKSSGNSNQPQHF. The CDR3, as DNA: TGTGCCTCTAAGTCCTCAGGTAATAGCAATCAGCCCCAGCATTTT.

This clonotype was found once. The genes are TRBV20-1 and TRBJ1-4; D unclear. Trimming stripped 2 bases from V and 6 bases from J, with 13 bases between. The CDR3 is 14 residues long. The V gene's germline CDR1 is DFQATT and CDR2 SNEGSKA (reference sequence). The CDR3 is CSARPAGGDEKLFF. The DNA for the CDR3 is TGCAGTGCTAGACCGGCAGGTGGAGATGAAAAACTGTTTTTT.

This clonotype occurred once. Being one base from a much bigger clone, this may be a read error. The chain combines TRBV27 with TRBJ2-7; perhaps TRBD2 as D (7 bases). Germline-derived CDR1 and CDR2 are MNHEY and SMNVEV (reference sequence). The CDR3 totals 13 residues. Between the trimmed V and J ends, which lost 7 bases and 7 bases, there was a span of 17 bases. The CDR3 bases are TGTGCCAGCACCTTCGGGGGGCGGAATGAGCAGTACTTC. Its protein is CASTFGGRNEQYF.

The V gene is TRBV12-5, the J gene TRBJ2-2; either TRBD1 or TRBD2 may supply D (5 bases each). The CDR3 runs 16 residues. V was cut by 4 bases and J by 5 bases, with 17 bases left in between. CDR1 and CDR2 (germline): LGHNT, FRNRAP. In DNA, the CDR3 is TGTGCTAGTGGTTCCCGCCCGGGACCCATTACCGGGGAGCTGTTTTTT. This translates into CASGSRPGPITGELFF.

The gene calls are TRBV6-5 and TRBJ1-5; D is uncertain. V was trimmed by 0 bases and J by 0 bases, leaving 9 bases between them. Germline V lookup: CDR1 MNHEY, CDR2 SVGAGI. The CDR3 consists of 16 residues. The CDR3 DNA sequence: TGTGCCAGCAGTTACTCCGGGGATTATAGCAATCAGCCCCAGCATTTT. Translation gives CASSYSGDYSNQPQHF.

This CDR3 is CASSQADRYEQYF. CDR3 nucleotide sequence: TGTGCCAGCAGCCAAGCTGACAGGTACGAGCAGTACTTC. This sequence joins TRBV3-1 and TRBJ2-7; TRBD1 is a possible D gene (6 bases). The CDR3 extends over 13 amino acids. In germline, CDR1 is LGHDT, CDR2 YNNKEL (reference sequence). V was shortened by 1 base and J by 4 bases, with 8 bases between the two germline ends.